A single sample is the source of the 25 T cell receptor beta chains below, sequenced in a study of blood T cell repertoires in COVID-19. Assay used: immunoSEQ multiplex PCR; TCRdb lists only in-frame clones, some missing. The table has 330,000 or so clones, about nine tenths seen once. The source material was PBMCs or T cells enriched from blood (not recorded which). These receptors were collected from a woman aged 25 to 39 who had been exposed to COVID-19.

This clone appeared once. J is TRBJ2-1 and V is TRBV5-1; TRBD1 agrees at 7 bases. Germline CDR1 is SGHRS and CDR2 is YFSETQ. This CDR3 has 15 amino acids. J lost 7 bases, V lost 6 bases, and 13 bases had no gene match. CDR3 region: CASTRNDRVRNEQFF. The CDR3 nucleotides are TGCGCCAGCACCCGCAATGACAGGGTAAGGAATGAGCAGTTCTTC.

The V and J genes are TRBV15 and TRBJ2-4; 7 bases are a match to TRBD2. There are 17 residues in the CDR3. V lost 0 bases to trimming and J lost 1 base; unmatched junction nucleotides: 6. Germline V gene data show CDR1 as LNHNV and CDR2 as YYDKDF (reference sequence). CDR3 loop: CATSRETLAAAKNIQYF. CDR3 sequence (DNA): TGTGCCACCAGCAGAGAGACCCTAGCGGCGGCCAAAAACATTCAGTACTTC.

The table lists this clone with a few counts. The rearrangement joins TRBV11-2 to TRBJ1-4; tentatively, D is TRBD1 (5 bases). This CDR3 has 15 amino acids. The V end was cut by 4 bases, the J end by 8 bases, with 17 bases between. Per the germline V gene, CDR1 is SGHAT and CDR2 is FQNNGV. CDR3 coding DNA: TGTGCCAGCAGCTCCCTGGGGTCAGGGAGGGAAAAACTGTTTTTT. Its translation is CASSSLGSGREKLFF.

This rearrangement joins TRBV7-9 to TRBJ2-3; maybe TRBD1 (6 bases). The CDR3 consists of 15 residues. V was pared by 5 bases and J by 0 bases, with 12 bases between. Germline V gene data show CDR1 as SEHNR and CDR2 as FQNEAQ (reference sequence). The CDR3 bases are TGTGCCAGCAGCCGACAGGCTTCTAGCACAGATACGCAGTATTTT. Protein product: CASSRQASSTDTQYF.

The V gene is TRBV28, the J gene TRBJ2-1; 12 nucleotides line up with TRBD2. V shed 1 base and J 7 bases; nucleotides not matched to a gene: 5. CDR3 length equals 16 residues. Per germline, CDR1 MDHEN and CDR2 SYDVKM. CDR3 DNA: TGTGCCAGCAGTTTATCCGGACTAGCGGGAAAGAATGAGCAGTTCTTC. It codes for CASSLSGLAGKNEQFF. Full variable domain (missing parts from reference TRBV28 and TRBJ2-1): DVKVTQSSRYLVKRTGEKVFLECVQDMDHENMFWYRQDPGLGLRLIYFSYDVKMKEKGDIPEGYSVSREKKERFSLILESASTNQTSMYLCASSLSGLAGKNEQFFGPGTRLTVL.

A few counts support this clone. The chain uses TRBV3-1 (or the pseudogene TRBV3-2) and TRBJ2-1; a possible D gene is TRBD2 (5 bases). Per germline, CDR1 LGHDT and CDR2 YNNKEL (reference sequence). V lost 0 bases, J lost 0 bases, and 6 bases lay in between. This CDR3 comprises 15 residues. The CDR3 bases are TGTGCCAGCAGCCAAGATAGCGTCTCCTACAATGAGCAGTTCTTC. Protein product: CASSQDSVSYNEQFF.

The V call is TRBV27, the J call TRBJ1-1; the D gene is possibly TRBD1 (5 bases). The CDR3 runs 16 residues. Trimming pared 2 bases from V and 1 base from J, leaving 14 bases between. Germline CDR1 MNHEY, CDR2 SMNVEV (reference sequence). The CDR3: CASSLDFRGRNTEAFF. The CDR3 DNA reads TGTGCCAGCAGTTTAGATTTTAGGGGCCGGAACACTGAAGCTTTCTTT.

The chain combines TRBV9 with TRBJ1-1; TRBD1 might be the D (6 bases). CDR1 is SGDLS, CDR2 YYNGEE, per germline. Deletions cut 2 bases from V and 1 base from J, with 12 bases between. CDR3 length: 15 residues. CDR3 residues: CASSVVDSPNTEAFF. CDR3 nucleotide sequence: TGTGCCAGCAGCGTGGTGGACAGTCCGAACACTGAAGCTTTCTTT. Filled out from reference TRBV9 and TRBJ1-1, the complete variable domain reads DSGVTQTPKHLITATGQRVTLRCSPRSGDLSVYWYQQSLDQGLQFLIQYYNGEERAKGNILERFSAQQFPDLHSELNLSSLELGDSALYFCASSVVDSPNTEAFFGQGTRLTVV.

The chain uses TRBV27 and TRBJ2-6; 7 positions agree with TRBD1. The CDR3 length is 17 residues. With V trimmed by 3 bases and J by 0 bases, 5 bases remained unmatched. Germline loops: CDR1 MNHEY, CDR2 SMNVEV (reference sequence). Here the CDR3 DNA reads TGTGCCAGCAGTTTCTTTACAGGGGCCTCTGGGGCCAACGTCCTGACTTTC. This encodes CASSFFTGASGANVLTF. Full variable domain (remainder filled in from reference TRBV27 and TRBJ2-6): EAQVTQNPRYLITVTGKKLTVTCSQNMNHEYMSWYRQDPGLGLRQIYYSMNVEVTDKGDVPEGYKVSRKEKRNFPLILESPSPNQTSLYFCASSFFTGASGANVLTFGAGSRLTVL.

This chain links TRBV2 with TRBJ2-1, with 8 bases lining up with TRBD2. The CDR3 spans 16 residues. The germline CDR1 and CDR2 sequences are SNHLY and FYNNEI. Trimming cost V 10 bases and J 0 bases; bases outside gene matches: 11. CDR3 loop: CAIRWGGRSSYNEQFF. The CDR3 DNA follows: TGTGCCATCAGGTGGGGCGGGAGGAGCTCCTACAATGAGCAGTTCTTC.

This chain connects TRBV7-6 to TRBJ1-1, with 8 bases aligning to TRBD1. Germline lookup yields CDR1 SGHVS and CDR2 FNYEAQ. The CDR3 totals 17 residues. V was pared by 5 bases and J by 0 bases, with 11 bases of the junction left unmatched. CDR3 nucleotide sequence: TGTGCCAGCAGCCCCCGGACAGGGCGGGGAATGAACACTGAAGCTTTCTTT. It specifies CASSPRTGRGMNTEAFF. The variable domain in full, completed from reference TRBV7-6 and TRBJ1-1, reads GAGVSQSPRYKVTKRGQDVALRCDPISGHVSLYWYRQALGQGPEFLTYFNYEAQQDKSGLPNDRFSAERPEGSISTLTIQRTEQRDSAMYRCASSPRTGRGMNTEAFFGQGTRLTVV.

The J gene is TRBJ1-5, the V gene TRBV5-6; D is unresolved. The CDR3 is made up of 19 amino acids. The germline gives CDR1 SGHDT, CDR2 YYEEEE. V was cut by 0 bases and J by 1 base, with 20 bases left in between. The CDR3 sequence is CASSLGTGSGIGSNQPQHF. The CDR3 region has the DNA TGTGCCAGCAGCTTGGGTACTGGTTCGGGAATCGGAAGCAATCAGCCCCAGCATTTT.

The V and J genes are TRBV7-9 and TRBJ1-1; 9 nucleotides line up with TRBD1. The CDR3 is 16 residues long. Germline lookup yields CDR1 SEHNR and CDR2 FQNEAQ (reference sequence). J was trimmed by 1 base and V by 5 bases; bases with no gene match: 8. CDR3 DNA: TGTGCCAGCAGCACTGCCCCGGGACAGGGGAACACTGAAGCTTTCTTT. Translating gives CASSTAPGQGNTEAFF.

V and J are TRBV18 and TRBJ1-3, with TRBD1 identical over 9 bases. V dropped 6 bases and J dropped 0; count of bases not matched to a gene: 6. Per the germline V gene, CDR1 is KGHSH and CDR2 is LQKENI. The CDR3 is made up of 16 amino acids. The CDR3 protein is CASSNTGGNSGNTIYF. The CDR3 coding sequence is TGTGCCAGCTCGAACACAGGGGGCAACTCTGGAAACACCATATATTTT.

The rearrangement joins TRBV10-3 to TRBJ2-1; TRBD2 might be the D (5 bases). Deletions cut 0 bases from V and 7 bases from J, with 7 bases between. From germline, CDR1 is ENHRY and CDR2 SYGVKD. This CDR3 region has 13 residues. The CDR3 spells CAISESERNEQFF. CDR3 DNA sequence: TGTGCCATCAGTGAGTCGGAGCGGAATGAGCAGTTCTTC.

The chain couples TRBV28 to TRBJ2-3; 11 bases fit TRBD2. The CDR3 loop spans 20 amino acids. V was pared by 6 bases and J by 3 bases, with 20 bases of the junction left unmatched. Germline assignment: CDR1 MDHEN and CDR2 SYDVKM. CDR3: CASRVAGALAGVRSTDTQYF. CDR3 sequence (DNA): TGTGCCAGCAGGGTAGCCGGAGCACTAGCGGGAGTTCGGTCGACAGATACGCAGTATTTT.

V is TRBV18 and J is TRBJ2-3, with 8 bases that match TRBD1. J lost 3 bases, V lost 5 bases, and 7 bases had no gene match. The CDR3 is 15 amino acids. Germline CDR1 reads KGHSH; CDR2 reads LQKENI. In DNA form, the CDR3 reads TGTGCCAGCTCATTTCAGAGGACAGGGACAGATACGCAGTATTTT. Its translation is CASSFQRTGTDTQYF.

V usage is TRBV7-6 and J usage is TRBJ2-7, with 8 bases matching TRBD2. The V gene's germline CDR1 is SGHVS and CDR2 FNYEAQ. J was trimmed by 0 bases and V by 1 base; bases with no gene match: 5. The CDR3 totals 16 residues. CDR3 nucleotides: TGTGCCAGCAGCTTAGACCTAGCGGGCCGCTCCTACGAGCAGTACTTC. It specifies CASSLDLAGRSYEQYF.

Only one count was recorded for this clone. As DNA, the CDR3 is TGTGCCAGCAGCGATGGGACAATCTACGAGCAGTACTTC. As protein: CASSDGTIYEQYF. The chain joins TRBV5-4 to TRBJ2-7; the D gene is possibly TRBD1 (6 bases). This CDR3 contains 13 residues. With 4 bases removed from V and 3 bases from J, the gap between germline ends came to 11 bases. Germline V gene sequence: CDR1 SGHNT, CDR2 YYREEE (reference sequence). Looking up the rest from reference TRBV5-4 and TRBJ2-7 gives the full variable domain: ETGVTQSPTHLIKTRGQQVTLRCSSQSGHNTVSWYQQALGQGPQFIFQYYREEENGRGNFPPRFSGLQFPNYSSELNVNALELDDSALYLCASSDGTIYEQYFGPGTRLTVT.

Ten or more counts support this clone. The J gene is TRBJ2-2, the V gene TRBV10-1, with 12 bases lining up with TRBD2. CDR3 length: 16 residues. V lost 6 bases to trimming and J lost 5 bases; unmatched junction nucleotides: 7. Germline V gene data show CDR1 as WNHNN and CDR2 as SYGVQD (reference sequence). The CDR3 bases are TGCGCCAGCAGCCCACTAGCGGGAGGAAGAACCGGGGAGCTGTTTTTT. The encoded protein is CASSPLAGGRTGELFF.

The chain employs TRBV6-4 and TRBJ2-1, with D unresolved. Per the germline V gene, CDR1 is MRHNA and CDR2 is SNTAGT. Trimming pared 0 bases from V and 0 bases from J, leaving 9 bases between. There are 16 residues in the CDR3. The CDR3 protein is CASSDSIESSYNEQFF. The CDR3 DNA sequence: TGTGCCAGCAGTGACTCTATAGAGAGCTCCTACAATGAGCAGTTCTTC.

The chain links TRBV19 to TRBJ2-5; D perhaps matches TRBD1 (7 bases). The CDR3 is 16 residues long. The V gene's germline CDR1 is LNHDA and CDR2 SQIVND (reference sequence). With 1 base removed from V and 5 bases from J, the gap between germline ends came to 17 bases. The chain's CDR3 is CASSIVRQGGGETQYF. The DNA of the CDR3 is TGTGCCAGTAGTATAGTAAGACAGGGTGGGGGGGAGACCCAGTACTTC.

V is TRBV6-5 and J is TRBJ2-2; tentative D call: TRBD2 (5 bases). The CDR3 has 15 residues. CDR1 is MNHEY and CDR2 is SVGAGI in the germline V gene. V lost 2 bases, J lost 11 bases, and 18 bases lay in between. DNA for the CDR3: TGTGCCAGCAGTTACGTAACGGTTAGCGAGGGAGAGCTGTTTTTT. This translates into CASSYVTVSEGELFF.

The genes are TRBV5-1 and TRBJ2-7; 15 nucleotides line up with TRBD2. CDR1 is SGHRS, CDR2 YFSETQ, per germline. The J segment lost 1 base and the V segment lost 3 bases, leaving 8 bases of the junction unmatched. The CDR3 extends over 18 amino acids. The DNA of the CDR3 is TGCGCCAGCAGCTCGGGACTAGCGGGAGGCCCTATATCCTACGAGCAGTACTTC. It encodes CASSSGLAGGPISYEQYF. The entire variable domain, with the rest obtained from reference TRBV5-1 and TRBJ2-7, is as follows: KAGVTQTPRYLIKTRGQQVTLSCSPISGHRSVSWYQQTPGQGLQFLFEYFSETQRNKGNFPGRFSGRQFSNSRSEMNVSTLELGDSALYLCASSSGLAGGPISYEQYFGPGTRLTVT.

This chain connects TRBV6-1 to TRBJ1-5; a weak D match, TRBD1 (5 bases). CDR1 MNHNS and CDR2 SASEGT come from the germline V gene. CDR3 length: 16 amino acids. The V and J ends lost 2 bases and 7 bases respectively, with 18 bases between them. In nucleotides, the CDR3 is TGTGCCAGCAGTGAAAGGGGCAGCCCCAACAGGCAGCCCCAGCATTTT. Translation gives CASSERGSPNRQPQHF.